The 18 T cell receptor beta chains given below trace back to one sample, sequenced in a study of beta chain features in type 1 diabetes. Study-wide findings and caveats: All four CD4+ subsets from Type 1 diabetes patients carried moderately but significantly shorter TCRB CDR3s.

The isolated RNA, all of it, was reverse transcribed, so expressed TCRB transcripts were what got sequenced. Sequenced by immunoSEQ multiplex PCR; TCRdb stores in-frame clones only, minus some. Here the sample spans more than 250,000 clones, 14% to 15% being singletons. No cognate antigen is known for these TCRs. The sequencing input was naive CD4+ T cells from blood. The source of these receptors is a young man with type 1 diabetes.

This clone occurred a few times. The V and J genes are TRBV4-3 and TRBJ2-2; 10 nucleotides line up with TRBD2. Unmatched junction bases numbered 5, after V lost 1 base and J lost 6 bases. The germline V gene encodes CDR1 LGHNA and CDR2 YSLEER. The CDR3 is 16 amino acids. The DNA for the CDR3 is TGCGCCAGCAGCCAAGTACTAGCGGGGTGGGCCGGGGAGCTGTTTTTT. Protein product: CASSQVLAGWAGELFF.

In this sample, this clone turned up a few times. The rearrangement links TRBV15 to TRBJ1-5, with D possibly TRBD1 on 5 matching bases. This CDR3 has 15 residues. V lost 0 bases and J 6 bases, leaving 12 bases between the germline ends. The germline CDR1 and CDR2 sequences are LNHNV and YYDKDF (reference sequence). The chain's CDR3 is CATSRDLGRGQPQHF. DNA for the CDR3: TGTGCCACCAGCAGAGATCTGGGTAGGGGTCAGCCCCAGCATTTT.

In its sample, this clone was seen a few times. The chain recombines TRBV28 with TRBJ1-1; 8 bases match TRBD1. V dropped 6 bases and J dropped 4; count of bases not matched to a gene: 4. Germline V gene lookup returns CDR1 MDHEN and CDR2 SYDVKM. CDR3 length equals 13 residues. CDR3 DNA sequence: TGTGCCAGCAGGCCTGGACAGGGCACTGAAGCTTTCTTT. Amino acids: CASRPGQGTEAFF.

The V gene is TRBV6-5, the J gene TRBJ2-7; D is unresolved. V was trimmed by 0 bases and J by 6 bases, leaving 12 bases between them. The CDR3 is made up of 14 amino acids. Germline lookup yields CDR1 MNHEY and CDR2 SVGAGI. The DNA for the CDR3 is TGTGCCAGCAGTTACTCAACGCGGCTGAGCGAGCAGTACTTC. Translating gives CASSYSTRLSEQYF.

The chain carries TRBV6-6 and TRBJ2-5, with 7 bases aligning to TRBD2. CDR3 length: 14 residues. With V trimmed by 6 bases and J by 2 bases, 6 bases remained unmatched. The germline V gene has CDR1 MNHNY and CDR2 SVGAGI (reference sequence). CDR3 sequence reads: CASSRTSSQETQYF. For the CDR3, the DNA is TGTGCCAGCAGCCGGACTAGTAGTCAAGAGACCCAGTACTTC.

The chain uses TRBV4-1 and TRBJ2-3; TRBD2 aligns across 7 bases. V gave up 6 bases and J gave up 0 bases; unmatched junction bases: 6. In germline, CDR1 is MGHRA, CDR2 YSYEKL. This CDR3 spans 15 amino acids. The CDR3 sequence is CASRPPGGSTDTQYF. The CDR3 region has the DNA TGCGCCAGCAGACCTCCGGGAGGTAGCACAGATACGCAGTATTTT.

CDR3 amino acids: CASSHGSMSPFF. In DNA, the CDR3 is TGTGCCAGCAGCCACGGGTCAATGTCGCCGTTCTTC. This chain connects TRBV7-2 to TRBJ2-1; D gene uncertain. The germline V and J ends were trimmed by 5 bases and 15 bases, with 17 bases remaining between them. The CDR3 spans 12 residues. Per germline, CDR1 SGHTA and CDR2 FQGNSA.

CDR3 DNA sequence: TGTGCCAGCAGTACCGGACTAGCGGGAGCGGAGACCCAGTACTTC. Its translation: CASSTGLAGAETQYF. This rearrangement joins TRBV2 to TRBJ2-5; 13 bases are shared with TRBD2. Germline V CDR1 and CDR2: SNHLY, FYNNEI. V was pared by 5 bases and J by 5 bases, with 5 bases of the junction left unmatched. This CDR3 has 15 residues.

The table lists this clone with a few counts. The rearrangement links TRBV7-9 to TRBJ1-1; D remains unclear. V was trimmed by 5 bases and J by 5 bases, leaving 15 bases between them. This CDR3 spans 14 amino acids. CDR1 and CDR2 (germline): SEHNR, FQNEAQ (reference sequence). The CDR3 DNA is TGTGCCAGCAGCCCAAAAGAAAAGCATACTGAAGCTTTCTTT. Translating gives CASSPKEKHTEAFF. The complete variable domain, with remaining parts taken from reference TRBV7-9 and TRBJ1-1, reads DTGVSQNPRHKITKRGQNVTFRCDPISEHNRLYWYRQTLGQGPEFLTYFQNEAQLEKSRLLSDRFSAERPKGSFSTLEIQRTEQGDSAMYLCASSPKEKHTEAFFGQGTRLTVV.

V gene TRBV5-4 combines with J gene TRBJ2-1; a possible D gene is TRBD2 (5 bases). The CDR3 contains 14 residues. From germline, CDR1 is SGHNT and CDR2 YYREEE (reference sequence). The V end was cut by 4 bases, the J end by 2 bases, with 10 bases between. CDR3 in amino acids: CASSRTGAYNEQFF. CDR3 in DNA: TGTGCCAGCAGCCGGACCGGGGCCTACAATGAGCAGTTCTTC. Full variable domain (outside the CDR3, taken from reference TRBV5-4 and TRBJ2-1): ETGVTQSPTHLIKTRGQQVTLRCSSQSGHNTVSWYQQALGQGPQFIFQYYREEENGRGNFPPRFSGLQFPNYSSELNVNALELDDSALYLCASSRTGAYNEQFFGPGTRLTVL.

This clone showed up many times. The J gene is TRBJ2-2, the V gene TRBV28; D call uncertain. V lost 5 bases, J lost 7 bases, and 8 bases lay in between. The CDR3 extends over 12 amino acids. The germline CDR1 and CDR2 sequences are MDHEN and SYDVKM. The chain's CDR3 is CASSPTHGELFF. The CDR3 DNA reads as TGTGCCAGCAGTCCTACTCACGGGGAGCTGTTTTTT.

This clone showed up just a few times. The V call is TRBV28, the J call TRBJ2-7; D is perhaps TRBD1 (6 bases). The ends were cut back, 5 bases at V and 6 bases at J, with 17 bases in the middle. The germline CDR1 and CDR2 sequences are MDHEN and SYDVKM. The CDR3 has 14 amino acids. The CDR3 sequence is CASSPPGVRGEQYF. Here the CDR3 DNA reads TGTGCCAGCAGTCCCCCAGGGGTCCGGGGCGAGCAGTACTTC.

This clone was picked up a small number of times. V usage is TRBV7-2 and J usage is TRBJ2-7; 9 positions match TRBD1. The V segment lost 5 bases and the J segment 4 bases; nucleotides outside the gene matches: 9. The CDR3 consists of 15 residues. Germline assignment: CDR1 SGHTA and CDR2 FQGNSA. The CDR3 DNA follows: TGTGCCAGCAGCCCGCTTTCCGGGACAGGGTACGAGCAGTACTTC. Protein: CASSPLSGTGYEQYF.

The V gene is TRBV7-9, the J gene TRBJ2-3; TRBD1 matches at 9 bases. The CDR3 spans 15 residues. V was clipped by 4 bases and J by 6 bases; unmatched bases: 8. CDR1 is SEHNR, CDR2 FQNEAQ, per germline (reference sequence). The CDR3 sequence: CASSSTGGVLDTQYF. The CDR3 region has the DNA TGTGCCAGCAGCTCCACAGGGGGCGTCTTGGATACGCAGTATTTT.

The rearrangement joins TRBV18 to TRBJ2-4, with TRBD1 as a possible D gene (6 bases). CDR1 and CDR2 from the germline V gene are KGHSH and LQKENI. The CDR3 spans 17 residues. Deletions cut 4 bases from V and 0 bases from J, with 16 bases between. This chain's CDR3 is CASSRSWTALAKNIQYF. CDR3 nucleotide sequence: TGTGCCAGCTCACGTAGTTGGACAGCTCTAGCCAAAAACATTCAGTACTTC.

This clone came up a few times. CDR3 in DNA: TGCGCCAGCAGCCAAGATTTCGGGGGAAGGAGTCAGCCCCAGCATTTT. Its translation is CASSQDFGGRSQPQHF. This rearrangement joins TRBV4-3 to TRBJ1-5, with D possibly TRBD1 on 5 matching bases. This CDR3 contains 16 residues. Trimming shortened V by 0 bases and J by 6 bases, and 15 bases separated the two germline ends. CDR1 is LGHNA, CDR2 YSLEER, per germline.

This rearrangement joins TRBV21-1 to TRBJ2-3; the table's TRBD1 call for D was not verified on the DNA. TRBV21-1 is reported as a pseudogene. CDR3 size: 15 residues. The DNA for the CDR3 is TGTGCCAGCAGCGGGCTTGACAGGTCAACAGATACGCAGTATTTT. It specifies CASSGLDRSTDTQYF.

The sample holds a few counts of this clone. This rearrangement joins TRBV18 to TRBJ2-1, with 15 nucleotides matching TRBD2. The length of the CDR3 is 19 residues. The germline gives CDR1 KGHSH, CDR2 LQKENI. J was trimmed by 6 bases and V by 0 bases; bases with no gene match: 9. CDR3 amino acids: CASSPPGLAGGRSRNEQFF. CDR3 in DNA: TGTGCCAGCTCACCACCGGGACTAGCGGGAGGTCGTTCCCGCAATGAGCAGTTCTTC. Complete variable domain (other parts from reference TRBV18 and TRBJ2-1): NAGVMQNPRHLVRRRGQEARLRCSPMKGHSHVYWYRQLPEEGLKFMVYLQKENIIDESGMPKERFSAEFPKEGPSILRIQQVVRGDSAAYFCASSPPGLAGGRSRNEQFFGPGTRLTVL.